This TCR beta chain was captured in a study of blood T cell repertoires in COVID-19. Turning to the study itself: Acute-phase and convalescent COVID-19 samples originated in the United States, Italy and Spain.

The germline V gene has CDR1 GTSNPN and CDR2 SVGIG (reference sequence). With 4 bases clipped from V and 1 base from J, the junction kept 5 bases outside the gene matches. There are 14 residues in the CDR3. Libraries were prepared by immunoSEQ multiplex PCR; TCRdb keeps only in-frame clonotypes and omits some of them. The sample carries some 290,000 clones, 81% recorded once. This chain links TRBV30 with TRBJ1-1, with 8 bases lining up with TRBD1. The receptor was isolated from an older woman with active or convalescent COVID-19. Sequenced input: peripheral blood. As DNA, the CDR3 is TGTGCCTGGACCGAAACAGGGGGGAACACTGAAGCTTTCTTT. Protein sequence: CAWTETGGNTEAFF.